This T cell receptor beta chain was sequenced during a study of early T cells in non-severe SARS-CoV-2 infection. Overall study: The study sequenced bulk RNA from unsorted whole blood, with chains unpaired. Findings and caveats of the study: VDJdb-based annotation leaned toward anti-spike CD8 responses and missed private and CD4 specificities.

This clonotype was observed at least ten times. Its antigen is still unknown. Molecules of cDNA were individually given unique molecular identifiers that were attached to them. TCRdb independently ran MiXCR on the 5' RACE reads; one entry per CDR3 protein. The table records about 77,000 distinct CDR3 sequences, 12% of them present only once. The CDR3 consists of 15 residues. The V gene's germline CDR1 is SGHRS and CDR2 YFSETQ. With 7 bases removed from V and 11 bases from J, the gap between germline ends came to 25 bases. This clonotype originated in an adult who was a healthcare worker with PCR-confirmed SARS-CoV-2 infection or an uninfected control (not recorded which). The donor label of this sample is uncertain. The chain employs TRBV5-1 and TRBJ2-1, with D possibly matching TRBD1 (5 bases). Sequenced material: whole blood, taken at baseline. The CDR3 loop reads CASGQQSQGSIKQFF. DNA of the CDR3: TGCGCCAGCGGCCAACAAAGTCAGGGTTCGATCAAGCAGTTCTTC.